This record concerns one T cell receptor beta chain sequence. The data belong to a study of control samples from healthy donors and cancer patients. The length of the CDR3 is 16 residues. Germline-derived CDR1 and CDR2 are SGHRS and YFSETQ. The trim removed 4 bases at V and 3 bases at J, leaving 10 bases unmatched. Data came from immunoSEQ multiplex PCR; TCRdb stores just in-frame clones and leaves some out. The sample has about 130,000 clones; about 94% are singletons. The sequenced sample was blood. The chain combines TRBV5-1 with TRBJ2-5, with TRBD1 matching 9 bases. The TCR sequence derives from a man younger than 40 in good health. The CDR3 bases are TGCGCCAGCAGCCCAGTGGTTGGGACAGGGAAAGAGACCCAGTACTTC. Translating it yields CASSPVVGTGKETQYF.